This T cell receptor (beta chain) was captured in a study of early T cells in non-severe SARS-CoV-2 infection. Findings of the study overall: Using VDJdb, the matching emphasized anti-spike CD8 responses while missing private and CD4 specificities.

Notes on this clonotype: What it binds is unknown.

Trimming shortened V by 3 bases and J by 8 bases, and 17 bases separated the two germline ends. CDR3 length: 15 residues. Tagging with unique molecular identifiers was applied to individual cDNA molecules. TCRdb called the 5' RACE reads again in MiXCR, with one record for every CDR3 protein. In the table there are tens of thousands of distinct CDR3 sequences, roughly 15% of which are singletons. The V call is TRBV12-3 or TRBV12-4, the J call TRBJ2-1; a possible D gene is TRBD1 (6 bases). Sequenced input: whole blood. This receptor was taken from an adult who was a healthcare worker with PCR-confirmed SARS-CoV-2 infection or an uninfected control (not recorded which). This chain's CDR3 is CASSFGDRQADEQFF. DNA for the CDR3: TGTGCCAGCAGTTTCGGAGACAGACAGGCCGATGAGCAGTTCTTC.